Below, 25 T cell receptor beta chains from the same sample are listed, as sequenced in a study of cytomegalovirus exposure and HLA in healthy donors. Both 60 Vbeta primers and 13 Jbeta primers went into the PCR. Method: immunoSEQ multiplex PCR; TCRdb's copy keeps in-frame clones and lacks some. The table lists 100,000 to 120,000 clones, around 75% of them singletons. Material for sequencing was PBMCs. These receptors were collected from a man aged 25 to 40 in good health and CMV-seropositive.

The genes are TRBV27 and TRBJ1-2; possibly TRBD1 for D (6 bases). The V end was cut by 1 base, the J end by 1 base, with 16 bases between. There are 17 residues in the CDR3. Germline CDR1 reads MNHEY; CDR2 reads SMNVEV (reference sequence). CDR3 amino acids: CASSLFGGPIINYGYTF. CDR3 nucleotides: TGTGCCAGCAGTTTATTTGGGGGCCCCATTATTAACTATGGCTACACCTTC.

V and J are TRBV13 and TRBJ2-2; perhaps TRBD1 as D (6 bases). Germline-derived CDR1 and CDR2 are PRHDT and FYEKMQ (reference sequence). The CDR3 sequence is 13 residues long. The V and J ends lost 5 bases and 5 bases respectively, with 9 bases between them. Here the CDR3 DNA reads TGTGCCAGCAGCCTCGACAGGACCGGGGAGCTGTTTTTT. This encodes CASSLDRTGELFF.

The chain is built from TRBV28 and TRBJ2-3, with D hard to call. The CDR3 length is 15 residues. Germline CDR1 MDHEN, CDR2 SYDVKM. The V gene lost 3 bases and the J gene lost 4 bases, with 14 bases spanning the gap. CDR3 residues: CASSFSSEHSDTQYF. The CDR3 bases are TGTGCCAGCAGTTTTAGCTCGGAGCACTCAGATACGCAGTATTTT.

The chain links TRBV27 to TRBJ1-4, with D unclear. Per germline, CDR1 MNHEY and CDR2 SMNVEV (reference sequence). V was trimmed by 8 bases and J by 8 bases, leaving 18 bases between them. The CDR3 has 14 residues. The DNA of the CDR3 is TGTGCCAGCGGAAATTCCATTTGGGAGGAAAAACTGTTTTTT. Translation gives CASGNSIWEEKLFF.

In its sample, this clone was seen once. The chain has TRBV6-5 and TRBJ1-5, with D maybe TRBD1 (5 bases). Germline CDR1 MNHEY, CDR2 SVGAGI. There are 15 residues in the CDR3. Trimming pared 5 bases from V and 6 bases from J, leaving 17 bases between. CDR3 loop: CASSPQMTATQPQHF. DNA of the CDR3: TGTGCCAGCAGTCCACAAATGACAGCTACTCAGCCCCAGCATTTT.

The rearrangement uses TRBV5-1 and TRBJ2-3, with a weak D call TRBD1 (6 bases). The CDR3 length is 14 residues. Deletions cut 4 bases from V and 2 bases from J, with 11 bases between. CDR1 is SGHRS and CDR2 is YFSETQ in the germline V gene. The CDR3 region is CASSPRGDTDTQYF. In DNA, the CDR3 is TGCGCCAGCAGCCCCAGGGGTGACACAGATACGCAGTATTTT.

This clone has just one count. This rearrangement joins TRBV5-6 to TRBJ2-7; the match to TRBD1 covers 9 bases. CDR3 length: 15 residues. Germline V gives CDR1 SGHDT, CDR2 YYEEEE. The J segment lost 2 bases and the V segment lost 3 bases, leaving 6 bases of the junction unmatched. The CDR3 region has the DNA TGTGCCAGCAGCTGGGGGACAGGGCCCCCCTACGAGCAGTACTTC. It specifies CASSWGTGPPYEQYF.

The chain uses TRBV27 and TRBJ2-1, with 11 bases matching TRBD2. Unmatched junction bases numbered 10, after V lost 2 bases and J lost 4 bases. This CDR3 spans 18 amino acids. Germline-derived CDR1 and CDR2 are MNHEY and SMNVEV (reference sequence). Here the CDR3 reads CASSLGSGGAGAYNEQFF. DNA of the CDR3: TGTGCCAGCAGTTTAGGTAGCGGGGGGGCCGGGGCTTACAATGAGCAGTTCTTC.

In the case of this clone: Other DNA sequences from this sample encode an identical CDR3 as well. This CDR3 reads CASSASGQHNSPLHF. As DNA, the CDR3 is TGTGCCAGCAGTGCGTCCGGACAGCATAATTCACCCCTCCACTTT. J is TRBJ1-6 and V is TRBV6-4; TRBD1 might be the D (6 bases). Per germline, CDR1 MRHNA and CDR2 SNTAGT. V lost 4 bases, J lost 5 bases, and 12 bases lay in between. The CDR3 runs to 15 residues.

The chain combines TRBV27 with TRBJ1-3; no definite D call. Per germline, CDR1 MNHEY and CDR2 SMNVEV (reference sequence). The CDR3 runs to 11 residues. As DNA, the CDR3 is TGTGCGTGTCGCTCTGGAAACACCATATATTTT. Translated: CACRSGNTIYF.

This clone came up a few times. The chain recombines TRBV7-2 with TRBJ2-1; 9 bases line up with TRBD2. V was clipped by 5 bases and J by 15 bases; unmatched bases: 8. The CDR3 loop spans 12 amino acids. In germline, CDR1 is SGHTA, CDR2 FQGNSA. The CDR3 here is CASSAGGPGSFF. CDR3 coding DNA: TGTGCCAGCAGCGCGGGAGGGCCGGGGTCGTTCTTC. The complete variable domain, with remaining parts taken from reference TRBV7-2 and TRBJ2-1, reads GAGVSQSPSNKVTEKGKDVELRCDPISGHTALYWYRQSLGQGLEFLIYFQGNSAPDKSGLPSDRFSAERTGGSVSTLTIQRTQQEDSAVYLCASSAGGPGSFFGPGTRLTVL.

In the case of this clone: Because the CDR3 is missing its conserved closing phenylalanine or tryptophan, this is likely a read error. In DNA form, the CDR3 reads TGTGCCAGCAGCTTGGAGGGCAGGGGATTCTTGAACACTGAAGCTTTCGTT. Protein sequence: CASSLEGRGFLNTEAFV. The chain joins TRBV5-6 to TRBJ1-1; D may be TRBD1 (6 bases). V was cut by 0 bases and J by 0 bases, with 15 bases left in between. Per germline, CDR1 SGHDT and CDR2 YYEEEE. This CDR3 comprises 17 residues.

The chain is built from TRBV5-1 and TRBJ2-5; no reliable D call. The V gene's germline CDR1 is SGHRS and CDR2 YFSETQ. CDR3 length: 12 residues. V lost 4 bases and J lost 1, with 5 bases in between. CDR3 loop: CASSQSQETQYF. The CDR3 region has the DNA TGCGCCAGCAGCCAGTCCCAAGAGACCCAGTACTTC.

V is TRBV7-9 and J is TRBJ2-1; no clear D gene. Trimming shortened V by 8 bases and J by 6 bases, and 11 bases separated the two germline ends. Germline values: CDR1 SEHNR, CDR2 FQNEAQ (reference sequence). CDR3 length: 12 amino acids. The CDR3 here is CASALVPNEQFF. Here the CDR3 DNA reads TGTGCCAGCGCTCTAGTTCCCAATGAGCAGTTCTTC.

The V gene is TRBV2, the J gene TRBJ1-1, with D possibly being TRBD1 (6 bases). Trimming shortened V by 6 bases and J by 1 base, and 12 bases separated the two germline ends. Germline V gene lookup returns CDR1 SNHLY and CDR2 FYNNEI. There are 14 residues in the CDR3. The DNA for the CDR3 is TGTGCCAGCAGCCACAGGGACCCGAACACTGAAGCTTTCTTT. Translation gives CASSHRDPNTEAFF.

In nucleotides, the CDR3 is TGTGCCAGCAGTGAAGTAGGGGGCTACGAGCAGTACTTC. Protein product: CASSEVGGYEQYF. The chain carries TRBV2 and TRBJ2-7, with D perhaps matching TRBD1 (6 bases). The CDR3 has 13 amino acids. Per germline, CDR1 SNHLY and CDR2 FYNNEI. The germline V and J ends were trimmed by 1 base and 3 bases, with 7 bases remaining between them.

CDR3 protein: CASSGENRENTEAFF. The CDR3 nucleotides read TGTGCCAGCAGCGGAGAGAACAGGGAAAACACTGAAGCTTTCTTT. This sequence joins TRBV13 and TRBJ1-1, with D possibly being TRBD1 (6 bases). The CDR3 is 15 residues long. CDR1 is PRHDT, CDR2 FYEKMQ, per germline (reference sequence). V was shortened by 5 bases and J by 2 bases, with 15 bases between the two germline ends. Variable domain in full (rest from reference TRBV13 and TRBJ1-1): AAGVIQSPRHLIKEKRETATLKCYPIPRHDTVYWYQQGPGQDPQFLISFYEKMQSDKGSIPDRFSAQQFSDYHSELNMSSLELGDSALYFCASSGENRENTEAFFGQGTRLTVV.

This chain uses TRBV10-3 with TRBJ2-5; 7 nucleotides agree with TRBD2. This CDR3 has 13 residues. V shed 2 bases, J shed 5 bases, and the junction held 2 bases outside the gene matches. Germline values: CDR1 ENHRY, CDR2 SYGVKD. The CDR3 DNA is TGTGCCATCAGTGAGGGTAGCGGGGAGACCCAGTACTTC. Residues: CAISEGSGETQYF.

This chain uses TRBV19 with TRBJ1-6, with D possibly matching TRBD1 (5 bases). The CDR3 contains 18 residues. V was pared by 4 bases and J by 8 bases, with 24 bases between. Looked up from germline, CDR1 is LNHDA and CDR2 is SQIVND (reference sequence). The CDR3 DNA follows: TGTGCCAGTAGTAAATACTCACCCGGACAAACGGGAGATTCACCCCTCCACTTT. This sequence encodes CASSKYSPGQTGDSPLHF.

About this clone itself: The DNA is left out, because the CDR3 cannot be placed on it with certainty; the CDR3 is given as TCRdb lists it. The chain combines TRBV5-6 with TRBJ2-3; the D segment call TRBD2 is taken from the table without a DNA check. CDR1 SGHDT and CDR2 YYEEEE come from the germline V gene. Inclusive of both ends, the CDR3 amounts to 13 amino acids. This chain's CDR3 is CASSSTVADTQYF.

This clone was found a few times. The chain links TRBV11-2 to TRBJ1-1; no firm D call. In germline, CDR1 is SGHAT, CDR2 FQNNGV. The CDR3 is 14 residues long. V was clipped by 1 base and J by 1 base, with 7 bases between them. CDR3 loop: CASSLGRGNTEAFF. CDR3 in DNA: TGTGCCAGCAGCTTAGGACGGGGGAACACTGAAGCTTTCTTT.

The CDR3 DNA is TGCAGCGCTGCCCCGGACAGCCGGAACACTGAAGCTTTCTTT. Protein: CSAAPDSRNTEAFF. The V and J genes are TRBV29-1 and TRBJ1-1; maybe TRBD1 (6 bases). The V end was cut by 7 bases, the J end by 1 base, with 16 bases between. Per the germline V gene, CDR1 is SQVTM and CDR2 is ANQGSEA. CDR3 length equals 14 residues. The full variable domain, completed using reference TRBV29-1 and TRBJ1-1, is SAVISQKPSRDICQRGTSLTIQCQVDSQVTMMFWYRQQPGQSLTLIATANQGSEATYESGFVIDKFPISRPNLTFSTLTVSNMSPEDSSIYLCSAAPDSRNTEAFFGQGTRLTVV.

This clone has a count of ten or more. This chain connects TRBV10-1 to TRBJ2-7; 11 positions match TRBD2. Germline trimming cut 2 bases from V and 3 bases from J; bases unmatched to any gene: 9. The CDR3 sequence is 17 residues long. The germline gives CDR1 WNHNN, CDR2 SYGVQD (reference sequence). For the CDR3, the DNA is TGCGCCAGCAGTGAGGTAGCGGGGGGGCCCTACCGCTACGAGCAGTACTTC. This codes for CASSEVAGGPYRYEQYF.

The DNA for the CDR3 is TGCAGCGTCTCCGACAGGGGGCTCTGGGGCTACACCTTC. Translating gives CSVSDRGLWGYTF. The V and J genes are TRBV29-1 and TRBJ1-2; TRBD1 aligns across 10 bases. This CDR3 has 13 residues. V lost 6 bases and J lost 8; bases outside the gene matches: 9. CDR1 and CDR2 (germline): SQVTM, ANQGSEA.

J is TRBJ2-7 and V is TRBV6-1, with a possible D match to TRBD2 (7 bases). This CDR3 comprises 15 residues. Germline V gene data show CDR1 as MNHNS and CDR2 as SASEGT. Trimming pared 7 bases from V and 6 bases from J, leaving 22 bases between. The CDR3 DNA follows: TGTGCCAGCACTCGAGCCCCAACGGGGGGCGGCGAGCAGTACTTC. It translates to CASTRAPTGGGEQYF.